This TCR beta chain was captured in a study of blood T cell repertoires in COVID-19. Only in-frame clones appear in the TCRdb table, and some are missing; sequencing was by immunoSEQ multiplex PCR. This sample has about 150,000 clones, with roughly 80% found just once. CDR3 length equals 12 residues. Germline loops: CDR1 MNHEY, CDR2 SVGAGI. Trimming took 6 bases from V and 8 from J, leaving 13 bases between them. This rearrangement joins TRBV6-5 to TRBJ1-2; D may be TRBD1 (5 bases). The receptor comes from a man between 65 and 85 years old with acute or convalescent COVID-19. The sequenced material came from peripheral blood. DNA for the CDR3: TGTGCCAGCAGAAGAGGATGGGGCGGCTACACCTTC. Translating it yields CASRRGWGGYTF.